These 17 T cell receptor beta chains came from one sample sequenced in a study of beta chain features in type 1 diabetes. Every isolated RNA sample was fully reverse transcribed, so sequencing captured expressed TCRB transcripts. TCRdb's table, derived via immunoSEQ multiplex PCR, lists solely in-frame clones and lacks some. The table shows fewer than 350,000 clones, with roughly 21% occurring only once. The sequencing sample was made of naive CD4+ T cells from blood. These receptor sequences come from a woman between 18 and 29 years old in good health.

This chain uses TRBV29-1 with TRBJ1-1; D might be TRBD1 (6 bases). The CDR3 sequence is 13 residues long. Trimming took 3 bases from V and 0 from J, leaving 8 bases between them. CDR1 is SQVTM, CDR2 ANQGSEA, per germline. CDR3 residues: CSVDGTLNTEAFF. In nucleotides, the CDR3 is TGCAGCGTTGACGGGACACTGAACACTGAAGCTTTCTTT.

The CDR3 sequence: CASSALAGTSYEQFF. CDR3 coding DNA: TGTGCCAGCAGTGCACTAGCGGGAACCTCGTATGAGCAGTTCTTC. This chain links TRBV2 with TRBJ2-1, with 10 bases lining up with TRBD2. Trimming at V came to 4 bases and at J to 8 bases, leaving 8 bases not matched to a gene. Germline V CDR1 and CDR2: SNHLY, FYNNEI. CDR3 size: 15 residues.

V and J are TRBV18 and TRBJ1-5; D is unresolved. CDR1 and CDR2 (germline): KGHSH, LQKENI. V was pared by 2 bases and J by 3 bases, with 14 bases between. The CDR3 is made up of 16 amino acids. The CDR3 is CASSPGQVNYNQPQHF. CDR3 nucleotides: TGTGCCAGCTCACCAGGGCAGGTAAATTACAATCAGCCCCAGCATTTT.

The table lists this clone with a few counts. V is TRBV4-1 and J is TRBJ2-4; TRBD1 aligns across 7 bases. The CDR3 length is 18 residues. Germline V CDR1 and CDR2: MGHRA, YSYEKL. Trimming cost V 1 base and J 3 bases; bases outside gene matches: 12. The CDR3 sequence: CASSQVPYRGGGKNIQYF. DNA for the CDR3: TGCGCCAGCAGCCAAGTTCCCTACAGGGGTGGAGGCAAAAACATTCAGTACTTC.

This chain connects TRBV4-2 to TRBJ1-5; 12 bases are a match to TRBD1. The V segment lost 4 bases and the J segment 5 bases; nucleotides outside the gene matches: 12. Looked up from germline, CDR1 is LGHNA and CDR2 is YNFKEQ. The CDR3 extends over 18 amino acids. The CDR3: CASSRQPLGDRGHQPQHF. CDR3 DNA: TGTGCCAGCAGCCGCCAACCCTTGGGGGACAGGGGGCATCAGCCCCAGCATTTT.

Only a few counts were recorded for this clone. The rearrangement joins TRBV4-1 to TRBJ1-2; possibly TRBD1 for D (6 bases). The CDR3 has 13 residues. Germline CDR1 and CDR2: MGHRA and YSYEKL. Trimming stripped 0 bases from V and 8 bases from J, with 10 bases between. The CDR3 region has the DNA TGCGCCAGCAGCCAAGACCCAGGGGTCGGCTACACCTTC. Its translation: CASSQDPGVGYTF.

This clone was detected a few times. V gene TRBV5-1 combines with J gene TRBJ2-1, with a weak D call TRBD1 (6 bases). V was cut by 4 bases and J by 4 bases, with 18 bases left in between. This CDR3 contains 16 residues. Germline lookup yields CDR1 SGHRS and CDR2 YFSETQ. CDR3 sequence: CASSQGEDRRYNEQFF. The CDR3 bases are TGCGCCAGCAGCCAAGGAGAAGACAGGAGATACAATGAGCAGTTCTTC.

The count of this clone is one. The chain carries TRBV15 and TRBJ2-7; D gene uncertain. Germline loops: CDR1 LNHNV, CDR2 YYDKDF (reference sequence). V dropped 0 bases and J dropped 6 bases, with 15 bases sitting between them. This CDR3 spans 15 amino acids. CDR3 nucleotide sequence: TGTGCCACCAGCAGAGAAAGTGTATTGGGCTCCGAGCAGTACTTC. This translates into CATSRESVLGSEQYF.

The V and J genes are TRBV7-2 and TRBJ2-3, with 10 bases identical to TRBD2. CDR3 length: 16 amino acids. V gave up 3 bases and J gave up 5 bases; unmatched junction bases: 8. Germline CDR1 and CDR2: SGHTA and FQGNSA. The CDR3 sequence: CASSLSQAGGIDTQYF. The CDR3, as DNA: TGTGCCAGCAGCTTGAGCCAAGCGGGAGGGATAGATACGCAGTATTTT.

A remark on this clone: Other DNA sequences of this sample code for an identical CDR3. This chain joins TRBV29-1 and TRBJ1-1, with TRBD1 identical over 8 bases. The CDR3 is made up of 13 amino acids. The germline V gene encodes CDR1 SQVTM and CDR2 ANQGSEA. Unmatched junction bases numbered 6, after V lost 4 bases and J lost 5 bases. CDR3 amino acids: CSVGDRGGTEAFF. The CDR3 nucleotides read TGCAGCGTTGGAGACAGGGGAGGGACTGAAGCTTTCTTT.

This clone was observed a few times. The chain is built from TRBV7-9 and TRBJ2-5, with D possibly matching TRBD1 (5 bases). Trimming removed 1 base from V and 2 bases from J, with 11 bases in between. The CDR3 length is 15 residues. Germline V gene data show CDR1 as SEHNR and CDR2 as FQNEAQ (reference sequence). The DNA for the CDR3 is TGTGCCAGCAGCTTAGAACGACAGAGACAAGAGACCCAGTACTTC. Translation gives CASSLERQRQETQYF.

The sample holds a few counts of this clone. The rearrangement uses TRBV5-4 and TRBJ2-1; 11 positions agree with TRBD2. Trimming cost V 4 bases and J 14 bases; bases outside gene matches: 17. CDR1 and CDR2 from the germline V gene are SGHNT and YYREEE (reference sequence). The CDR3 runs to 16 residues. The CDR3 here is CASSRGTSGARSEEFF. CDR3 nucleotides: TGTGCCAGCAGCAGAGGGACTAGCGGAGCGCGCTCGGAGGAGTTCTTC.

This rearrangement joins TRBV2 to TRBJ2-5; D is possibly TRBD2 (6 bases). CDR3 length: 16 residues. The V gene lost 0 bases and the J gene lost 5 bases, with 16 bases spanning the gap. Germline CDR1 is SNHLY and CDR2 is FYNNEI. CDR3 sequence: CASSEAHGGRGETQYF. The DNA for the CDR3 is TGTGCCAGCAGTGAAGCACACGGAGGGAGAGGGGAGACCCAGTACTTC. Supplemented by reference TRBV2 and TRBJ2-5, the full variable domain reads EPEVTQTPSHQVTQMGQEVILRCVPISNHLYFYWYRQILGQKVEFLVSFYNNEISEKSEIFDDQFSVERPDGSNFTLKIRSTKLEDSAMYFCASSEAHGGRGETQYFGPGTRLLVL.

This clone was counted only a few times. The chain uses TRBV4-2 and TRBJ2-7; possibly TRBD2 for D (5 bases). Germline CDR1 LGHNA, CDR2 YNFKEQ. Trimming shortened V by 0 bases and J by 4 bases, and 19 bases separated the two germline ends. This CDR3 spans 17 amino acids. This chain's CDR3 is CASSQESLVGVPYEQYF. In nucleotides, the CDR3 is TGTGCCAGCAGCCAAGAGAGTCTGGTGGGAGTACCGTACGAGCAGTACTTC.

This clone was seen more than once but under ten times. This CDR3 reads CASSFRQSPNEKLFF. CDR3 in DNA: TGTGCCAGCAGCTTTCGACAGTCCCCTAATGAAAAACTGTTTTTT. The chain couples TRBV7-9 to TRBJ1-4; D possibly corresponds to TRBD1 (5 bases). The CDR3 runs 15 residues. Germline CDR1 and CDR2: SEHNR and FQNEAQ (reference sequence). Trimming removed 3 bases at V and 3 bases at J, with 11 bases between.

This sequence joins TRBV7-2 and TRBJ2-7, with 12 bases lining up with TRBD2. The V and J ends lost 6 bases and 3 bases, in that order; junction bases with no gene match: 6. The germline V gene has CDR1 SGHTA and CDR2 FQGNSA. The CDR3 is 15 residues long. As DNA, the CDR3 is TGTGCCAGCAGTTTGACTAGCGGGAGCCGCTACGAGCAGTACTTC. This gives the protein CASSLTSGSRYEQYF.

V gene TRBV6-5 combines with J gene TRBJ2-7; 7 bases are a match to TRBD2. Germline V gene lookup returns CDR1 MNHEY and CDR2 SVGAGI. The CDR3 has 11 amino acids. V gave up 11 bases and J gave up 7 bases; unmatched junction bases: 8. The CDR3 is CASSWGGEQYF. Here the CDR3 DNA reads TGTGCCTCGTCTTGGGGGGGAGAGCAGTACTTC.